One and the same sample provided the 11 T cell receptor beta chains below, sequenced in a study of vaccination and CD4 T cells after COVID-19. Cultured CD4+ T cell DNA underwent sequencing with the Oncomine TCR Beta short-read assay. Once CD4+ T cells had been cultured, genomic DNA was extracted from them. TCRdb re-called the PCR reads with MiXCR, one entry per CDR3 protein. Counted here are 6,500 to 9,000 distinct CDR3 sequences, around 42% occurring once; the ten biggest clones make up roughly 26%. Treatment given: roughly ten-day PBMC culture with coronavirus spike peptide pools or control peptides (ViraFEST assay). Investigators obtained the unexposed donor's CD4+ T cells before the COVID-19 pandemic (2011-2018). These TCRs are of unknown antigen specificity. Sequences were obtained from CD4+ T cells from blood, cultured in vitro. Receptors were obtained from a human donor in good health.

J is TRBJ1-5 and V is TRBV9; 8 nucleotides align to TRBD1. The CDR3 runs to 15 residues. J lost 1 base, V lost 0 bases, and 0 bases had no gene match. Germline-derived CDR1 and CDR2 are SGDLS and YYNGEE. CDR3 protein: CASSVGTGSNQPQHF. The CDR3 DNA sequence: TGTGCCAGCAGCGTAGGGACAGGGAGCAATCAGCCCCAGCATTTT.

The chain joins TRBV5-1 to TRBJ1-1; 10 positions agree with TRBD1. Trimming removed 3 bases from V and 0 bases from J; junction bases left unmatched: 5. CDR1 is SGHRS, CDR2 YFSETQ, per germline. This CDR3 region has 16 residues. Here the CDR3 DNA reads TGCGCCAGCAGCTGGACAGGGGGTGCAATGAACACTGAAGCTTTCTTT. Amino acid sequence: CASSWTGGAMNTEAFF.

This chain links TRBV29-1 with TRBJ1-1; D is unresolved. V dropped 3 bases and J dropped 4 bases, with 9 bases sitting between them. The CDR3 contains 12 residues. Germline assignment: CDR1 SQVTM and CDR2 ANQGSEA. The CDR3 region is CSVDIWGTEAFF. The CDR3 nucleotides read TGCAGCGTTGACATATGGGGCACTGAAGCTTTCTTT.

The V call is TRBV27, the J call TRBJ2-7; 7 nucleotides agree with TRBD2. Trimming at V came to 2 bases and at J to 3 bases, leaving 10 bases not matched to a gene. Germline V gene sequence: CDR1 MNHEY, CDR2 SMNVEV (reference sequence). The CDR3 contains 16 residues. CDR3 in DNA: TGTGCCAGCAGTTTAAGTCGATCGGGACTAAGCTACGAGCAGTACTTC. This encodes CASSLSRSGLSYEQYF.

The CDR3 bases are TGCAGTGCTAGTCCGGGACTAGCGTCTAGGAGTTTCTACGAGCAGTACTTC. Its protein is CSASPGLASRSFYEQYF. The chain uses TRBV20-1 and TRBJ2-7; 10 bases are a match to TRBD2. The CDR3 covers 17 residues. The V gene end was trimmed by 3 bases and the J gene end by 3 bases; junction bases not matched to a gene: 14. Germline V gives CDR1 DFQATT, CDR2 SNEGSKA (reference sequence).

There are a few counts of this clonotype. This chain's CDR3 is CASSYPLGGRGTEAFF. The CDR3 bases are TGTGCCAGCAGTTACCCGCTCGGAGGAAGGGGCACTGAAGCTTTCTTT. The chain carries TRBV6-5 and TRBJ1-1; D is perhaps TRBD1 (5 bases). The CDR3 consists of 16 residues. CDR1 is MNHEY, CDR2 SVGAGI, per germline. V dropped 2 bases and J dropped 4 bases, with 17 bases sitting between them.

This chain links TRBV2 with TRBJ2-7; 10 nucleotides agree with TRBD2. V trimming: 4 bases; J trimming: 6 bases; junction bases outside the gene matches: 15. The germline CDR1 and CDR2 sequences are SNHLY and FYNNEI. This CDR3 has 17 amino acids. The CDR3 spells CASSVETSGPGGLEQYF. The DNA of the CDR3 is TGTGCCAGCAGTGTCGAGACTAGCGGGCCCGGGGGGCTCGAGCAGTACTTC.

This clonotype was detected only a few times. The CDR3 bases are TGCGCCAGCAGTCGGGACAGGAGATACTCCTACGAGCAGTACTTC. Protein product: CASSRDRRYSYEQYF. The chain uses TRBV4-3 and TRBJ2-7; TRBD1 matches at 8 bases. V lost 6 bases and J lost 0; bases outside the gene matches: 7. The CDR3 is 15 residues long. Germline-derived CDR1 and CDR2 are LGHNA and YSLEER.

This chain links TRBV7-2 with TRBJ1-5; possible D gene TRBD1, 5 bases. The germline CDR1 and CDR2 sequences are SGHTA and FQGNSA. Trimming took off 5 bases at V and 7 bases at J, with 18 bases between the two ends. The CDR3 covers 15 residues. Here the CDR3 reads CASSPQSGGGQPQHF. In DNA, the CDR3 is TGTGCCAGCAGCCCCCAAAGCGGGGGGGGACAGCCCCAGCATTTT.

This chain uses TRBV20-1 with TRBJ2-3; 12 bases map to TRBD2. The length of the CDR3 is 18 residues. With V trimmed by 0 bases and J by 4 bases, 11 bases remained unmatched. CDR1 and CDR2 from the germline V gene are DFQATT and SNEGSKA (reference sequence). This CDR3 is CSARDARASGRGPDTQYF. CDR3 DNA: TGCAGTGCTAGAGATGCTCGGGCTAGCGGGAGGGGCCCAGATACGCAGTATTTT.

CDR3 amino acids: CASSEAVGNYGYTF. CDR3 nucleotides: TGTGCCAGCAGTGAAGCGGTGGGAAACTATGGCTACACCTTC. The chain links TRBV6-1 to TRBJ1-2; D remains unclear. CDR1 and CDR2 (germline): MNHNS, SASEGT. V lost 0 bases, J lost 2 bases, and 7 bases lay in between. The CDR3 runs to 14 residues.